The rows below give T cell receptor beta chains drawn from one sample of a study of blood T cell repertoires in COVID-19. Profiled with immunoSEQ multiplex PCR; TCRdb holds only in-frame clones, not every one. The data contain about 190,000 clones, about 82% of them seen just once; the ten biggest clones take up over 7%. Sequencing input: PBMCs or T cells enriched from blood (not recorded which). The receptors were sampled from a woman in her 30s who had recovered from COVID-19. Each CDR3 is given with its conserved first and last residue. The order of the fields is clone size, J gene, V gene, CDR3 protein. A clone size is listed for some rows: how often the clone was seen (once, few, many), or a class if it is expanded.

>-|TRBJ2-7|TRBV7-2
CASIHRDRVEQYF
>-|TRBJ2-7|TRBV11-2
CASSLDSRGPYEQYF
>-|TRBJ1-1|TRBV14
CASSPRGPNTEAFF
>once|TRBJ1-1|TRBV27
CASSQTGTLNTEAFF
>few|TRBJ1-1|TRBV2
CASSPGYLDAEAFF
>-|TRBJ2-1|TRBV5-1
CASSLLLNEQFF
>-|TRBJ2-2|TRBV6-1
CASREAGRDTGELFF
>-|TRBJ2-7|TRBV27
CASSQEFLALYEQYF
>-|TRBJ1-2|TRBV5-6
CASSFGQGYGYTF
>-|TRBJ2-6|TRBV28
CASGRAFSGANVLTF
>-|TRBJ1-5|TRBV19
CASSPQFGQPQHF
>-|TRBJ2-7|TRBV9
CASSVDTSGSYEQYF
>-|TRBJ2-2|TRBV28
CASSPPRGVGGELFF